The clone carrying this T cell receptor beta chain was seen many times. These data originate in a study of T cells in Graves' hyperthyroidism and ophthalmopathy. The CDR3 sequence is 15 residues long. Germline V gives CDR1 SGHTA, CDR2 FQGNSA. V gave up 5 bases and J gave up 4 bases; unmatched junction bases: 5. Amplification of TCR beta CDR3 regions used RNA as the template. HTBI primers were the set used in a first-round RT-PCR of the TCR CDR3. MiXCR, run by TCRdb on the multiplex PCR reads, gives a single entry per CDR3 protein. The table lists around 690,000 distinct CDR3 sequences, 17% of them singletons.

The material sequenced was blood. This TCR was sampled from a man aged 50 to 59 with Graves' hyperthyroidism. The chain links TRBV7-2 to TRBJ2-3; 11 positions agree with TRBD2. CDR3 DNA: TGTGCCAGCAGCCACACTAGCGGGAGAGCAGATACGCAGTATTTT. Encoded protein: CASSHTSGRADTQYF. The entire variable domain, with the rest obtained from reference TRBV7-2 and TRBJ2-3, is as follows: GAGVSQSPSNKVTEKGKDVELRCDPISGHTALYWYRQSLGQGLEFLIYFQGNSAPDKSGLPSDRFSAERTGGSVSTLTIQRTQQEDSAVYLCASSHTSGRADTQYFGPGTRLTVL.